This T cell receptor beta chain was profiled in a study of blood T cell repertoires in COVID-19. At the level of the study: T cells, B-cell-depleted T cells, or PBMCs supplied cDNA or gDNA.

Authors' methods: By means of reference gene primer amplification, nucleated cell counts were estimated. Assay used: immunoSEQ multiplex PCR; TCRdb lists only in-frame clones, some missing. Clonal size and the V and J genes are those of that table, whereas D and trimming came from the DNA. This sample has more than 250,000 clones; 70% to 90% occur once, and the top ten carry 2.2%. Individuals drawn from about two dozen US areas were roughly 18 to 89 years old. The recovered donors of Cohort 3 showed two negative PCRs, clearance, or symptom resolution. This CDR3 region has 15 residues. Looked up from germline, CDR1 is SGHRS and CDR2 is YFSETQ. V lost 2 bases and J lost 6; bases outside the gene matches: 9.

Sequencing was carried out using PBMCs or T cells enriched from blood (not recorded which). The sequence derives from a man aged 25-45 years who had recovered from COVID-19. The chain is built from TRBV5-1 and TRBJ2-7, with 9 bases fitting TRBD2. In nucleotides, the CDR3 is TGCGCCAGCAGCTTAGAGGGGGCGGGGGGGCGCGAGCAGTACTTC. Translated, it gives CASSLEGAGGREQYF. Filled out from reference TRBV5-1 and TRBJ2-7, the complete variable domain reads KAGVTQTPRYLIKTRGQQVTLSCSPISGHRSVSWYQQTPGQGLQFLFEYFSETQRNKGNFPGRFSGRQFSNSRSEMNVSTLELGDSALYLCASSLEGAGGREQYFGPGTRLTVT.